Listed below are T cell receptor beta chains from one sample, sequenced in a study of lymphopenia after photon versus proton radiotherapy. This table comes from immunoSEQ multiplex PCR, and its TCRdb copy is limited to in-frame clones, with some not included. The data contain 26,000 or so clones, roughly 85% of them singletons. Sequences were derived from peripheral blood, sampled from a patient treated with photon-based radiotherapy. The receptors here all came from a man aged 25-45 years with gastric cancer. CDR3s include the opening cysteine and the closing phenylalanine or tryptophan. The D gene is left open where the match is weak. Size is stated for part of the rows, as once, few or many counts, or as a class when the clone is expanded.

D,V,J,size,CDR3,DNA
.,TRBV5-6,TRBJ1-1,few,CASSPQPGTAEAFF,TGTGCCAGCAGCCCGCAGCCTGGGACGGCTGAAGCTTTCTTT
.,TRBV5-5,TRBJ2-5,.,CASSLARAETQYF,TGTGCCAGCAGCTTGGCGCGGGCTGAGACCCAGTACTTC
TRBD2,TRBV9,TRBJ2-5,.,CASSVGGGTQETQYF,TGTGCCAGCAGCGTAGGCGGGGGAACCCAAGAGACCCAGTACTTC
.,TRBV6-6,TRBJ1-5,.,CASSSTSDTGQPQHF,TGTGCCAGCAGCTCGACATCTGATACGGGTCAGCCCCAGCATTTT
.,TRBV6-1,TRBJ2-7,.,CASSAITGTEQYF,TGTGCCAGCAGTGCCATTACAGGGACCGAGCAGTACTTC
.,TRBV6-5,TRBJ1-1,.,CASSRPDGNTEAFF,TGTGCCAGCAGTAGACCAGATGGGAACACTGAAGCTTTCTTT
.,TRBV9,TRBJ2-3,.,CASSPMTRDTQYF,TGTGCCAGCAGCCCGATGACTCGGGATACGCAGTATTTT
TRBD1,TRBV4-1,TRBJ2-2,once,CASSQEGQGAGTGELFF,TGCGCCAGCAGCCAAGAGGGACAGGGGGCGGGCACCGGGGAGCTGTTTTTT
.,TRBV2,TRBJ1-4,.,CASLGLTEKLFF,TGTGCCAGCCTTGGGCTTACTGAAAAACTGTTTTTT
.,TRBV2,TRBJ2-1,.,CASSEPTAGEQFF,TGTGCCAGCAGTGAACCCACCGCCGGTGAGCAGTTCTTC
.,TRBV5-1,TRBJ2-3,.,CASSLDTSTDTQYF,TGCGCCAGCAGCTTGGATACTAGCACAGATACGCAGTATTTT
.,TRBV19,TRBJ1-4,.,CATGGVEAGNEKLFF,TGTGCCACCGGAGGTGTGGAGGCGGGTAATGAAAAACTGTTTTTT
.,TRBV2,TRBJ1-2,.,CASRVHYGYTF,TGTGCCAGCAGAGTCCACTATGGCTACACCTTC
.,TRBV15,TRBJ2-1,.,CATSRDRGPYNEQFF,TGTGCCACCAGCAGAGATCGGGGACCTTACAATGAGCAGTTCTTC
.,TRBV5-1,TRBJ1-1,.,CASSLAGGGTEAFF,TGCGCCAGCAGCTTGGCAGGAGGGGGAACTGAAGCTTTCTTT
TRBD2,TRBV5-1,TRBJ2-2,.,CASSSISGGTGELFF,TGCGCCAGCTCCTCGATATCGGGGGGCACCGGGGAGCTGTTTTTT
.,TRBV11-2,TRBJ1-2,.,CASSNGHPPTF,TGTGCCAGCAGCAATGGACATCCTCCCACCTTC
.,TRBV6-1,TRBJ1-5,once,CASIPQGYSNQPQHF,TGTGCCAGCATCCCTCAGGGGTATAGCAATCAGCCCCAGCATTTT
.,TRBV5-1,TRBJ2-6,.,CASSLEGPSGANVLTF,TGCGCCAGCAGCTTGGAAGGCCCCTCTGGGGCCAACGTCCTGACTTTC
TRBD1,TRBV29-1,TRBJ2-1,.,CSVGQGHNEQFF,TGCAGCGTCGGACAGGGACACAATGAGCAGTTCTTC
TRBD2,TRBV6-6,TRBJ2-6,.,CASRSTGGSGANVLTF,TGTGCCAGCAGGTCCACGGGGGGGTCTGGGGCCAACGTCCTGACTTTC
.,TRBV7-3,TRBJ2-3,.,CASSSIPFCTDTQYF,TGTGCCAGCAGCTCAATTCCCTTTTGCACAGATACGCAGTATTTT
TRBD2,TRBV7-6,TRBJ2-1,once,CASSLGLAATNEQFF,TGTGCCAGCAGCTTAGGACTAGCGGCTACCAATGAGCAGTTCTTC
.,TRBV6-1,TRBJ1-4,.,CASTSTEKLFF,TGTGCCAGCACCTCGACCGAAAAACTGTTTTTT
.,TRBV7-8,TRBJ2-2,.,CASSLGLETKYTGELFF,TGTGCCAGCAGCTTAGGGTTGGAGACGAAATACACCGGGGAGCTGTTTTTT
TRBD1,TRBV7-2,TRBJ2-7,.,CASSLGGQGREQYF,TGTGCCAGCAGCTTGGGCGGACAGGGACGCGAGCAGTACTTC
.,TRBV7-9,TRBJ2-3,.,CASSSRLSTDTQYF,TGTGCCAGCAGCTCGCGACTTAGCACAGATACGCAGTATTTT
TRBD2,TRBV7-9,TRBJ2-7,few,CASSNSGGTYEQYF,TGTGCCAGCAGCAACTCGGGGGGAACCTACGAGCAGTACTTC
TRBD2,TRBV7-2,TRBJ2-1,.,CASSLAGGPSYNEQFF,TGTGCCAGCAGCTTAGCGGGAGGGCCCTCCTACAATGAGCAGTTCTTC
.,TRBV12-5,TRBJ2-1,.,CASGWAGGSYNEQFF,TGTGCTAGTGGTTGGGCAGGGGGGTCCTACAATGAGCAGTTCTTC
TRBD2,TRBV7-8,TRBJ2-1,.,CASSGGLAGVEQFF,TGTGCCAGCAGCGGAGGACTAGCGGGAGTTGAGCAGTTCTTC
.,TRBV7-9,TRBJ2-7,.,CASSLGAGSYEQYF,TGTGCCAGCAGCTTAGGGGCAGGGTCCTACGAGCAGTACTTC
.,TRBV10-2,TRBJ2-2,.,CASRQLNEGTGELFF,TGCGCCAGCAGACAGCTAAACGAGGGCACCGGGGAGCTGTTTTTT
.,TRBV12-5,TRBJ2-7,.,CASGWGKYEQYF,TGTGCTAGTGGTTGGGGGAAATACGAGCAGTACTTC
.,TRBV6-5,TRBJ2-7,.,CASSYSRTTYEQYF,TGTGCCAGCAGTTACTCGAGGACCACTTACGAGCAGTACTTC
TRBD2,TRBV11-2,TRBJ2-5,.,CASSLRFSGGSSETQYF,TGTGCCAGCAGCTTACGGTTTAGCGGGGGGTCCTCGGAGACCCAGTACTTC
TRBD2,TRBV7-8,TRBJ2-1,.,CASSLEGAGRAYNEQFF,TGTGCCAGCAGCTTAGAAGGAGCCGGGAGGGCATACAATGAGCAGTTCTTC